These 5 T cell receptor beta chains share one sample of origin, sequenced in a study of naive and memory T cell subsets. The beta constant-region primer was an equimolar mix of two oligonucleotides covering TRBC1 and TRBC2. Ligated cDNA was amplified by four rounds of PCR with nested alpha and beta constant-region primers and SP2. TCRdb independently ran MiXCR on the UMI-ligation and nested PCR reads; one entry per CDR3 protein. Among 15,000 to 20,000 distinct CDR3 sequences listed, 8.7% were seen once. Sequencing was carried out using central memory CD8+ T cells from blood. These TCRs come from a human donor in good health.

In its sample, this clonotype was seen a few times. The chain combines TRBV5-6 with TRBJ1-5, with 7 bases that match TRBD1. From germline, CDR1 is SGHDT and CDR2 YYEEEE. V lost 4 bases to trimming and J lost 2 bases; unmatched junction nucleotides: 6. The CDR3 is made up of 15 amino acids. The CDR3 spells CASSEGALGNQPQHF. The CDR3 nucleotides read TGTGCCAGCAGCGAGGGGGCTCTGGGCAATCAGCCCCAGCATTTT.

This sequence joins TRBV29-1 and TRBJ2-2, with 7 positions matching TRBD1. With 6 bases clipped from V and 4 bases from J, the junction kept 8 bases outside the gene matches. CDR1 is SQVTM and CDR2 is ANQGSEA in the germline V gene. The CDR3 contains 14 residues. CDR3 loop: CSVEAGGSTGELFF. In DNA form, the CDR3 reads TGCAGCGTGGAGGCAGGGGGTTCCACCGGGGAGCTGTTTTTT.

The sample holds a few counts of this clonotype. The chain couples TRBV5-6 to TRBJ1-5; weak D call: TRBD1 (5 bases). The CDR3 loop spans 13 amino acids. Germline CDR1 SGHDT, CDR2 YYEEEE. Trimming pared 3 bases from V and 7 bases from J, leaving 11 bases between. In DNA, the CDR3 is TGTGCCAGCAGCTCAAAAAAGGGGCAGCCCCAGCATTTT. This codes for CASSSKKGQPQHF.

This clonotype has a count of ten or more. DNA of the CDR3: TGCAGTGCTAGAGGGGGAATTGGCAATCAGCCCCAGCATTTT. Amino acids: CSARGGIGNQPQHF. J is TRBJ1-5 and V is TRBV20-1, with D uncertain. Per the germline V gene, CDR1 is DFQATT and CDR2 is SNEGSKA (reference sequence). Trimming took 1 base from V and 2 from J, leaving 9 bases between them. The CDR3 totals 14 residues.

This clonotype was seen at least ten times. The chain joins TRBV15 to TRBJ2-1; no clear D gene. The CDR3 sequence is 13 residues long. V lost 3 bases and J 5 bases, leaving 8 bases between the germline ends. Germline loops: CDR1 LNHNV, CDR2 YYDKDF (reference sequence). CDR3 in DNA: TGTGCCACCAGCAGTGAGCGCCACAATGAGCAGTTCTTC. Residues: CATSSERHNEQFF.